At least ten counts were recorded for the clone carrying this T cell receptor beta chain. From germline, CDR1 is SEHNR and CDR2 FQNEAQ (reference sequence). This CDR3 comprises 14 residues. Trimming shortened V by 2 bases and J by 1 base, and 7 bases separated the two germline ends. This sample was taken from a study of T cells after yellow fever vaccination. Making TCR cDNA involved 5'RACE template switching, which added UMIs and a universal primer site. TCRdb itself ran the 5' RACE reads through MiXCR, one entry per CDR3 protein. The table has 100,000 to 150,000 distinct CDR3 sequences, around 7.7% seen once.

The J gene is TRBJ2-3, the V gene TRBV7-9, with no clear D. The material sequenced was CD4+ T cells sorted from PBMCs, taken 10 days after the first yellow fever vaccination. This sequence was found in a man younger than 35 who received the YFV17D yellow fever vaccine. CDR3 nucleotides: TGTGCCAGCAGCTTAAACCAGGGCACAGATACGCAGTATTTT. It is translated as CASSLNQGTDTQYF.